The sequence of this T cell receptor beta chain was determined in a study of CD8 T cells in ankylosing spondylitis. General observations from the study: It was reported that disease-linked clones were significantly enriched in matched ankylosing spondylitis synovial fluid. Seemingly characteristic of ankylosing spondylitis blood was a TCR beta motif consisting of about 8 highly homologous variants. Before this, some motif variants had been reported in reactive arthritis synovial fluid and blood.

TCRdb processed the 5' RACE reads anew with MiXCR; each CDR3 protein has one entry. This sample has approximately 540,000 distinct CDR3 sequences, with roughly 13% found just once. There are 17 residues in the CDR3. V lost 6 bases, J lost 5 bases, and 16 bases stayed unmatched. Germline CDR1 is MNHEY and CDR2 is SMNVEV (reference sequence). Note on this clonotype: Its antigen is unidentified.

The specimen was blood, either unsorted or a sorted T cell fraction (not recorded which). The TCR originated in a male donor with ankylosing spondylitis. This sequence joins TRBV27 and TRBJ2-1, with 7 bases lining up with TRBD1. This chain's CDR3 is CASRDKRTGLGHNEQFF. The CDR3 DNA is TGTGCCAGCAGGGATAAAAGGACAGGCCTCGGGCACAATGAGCAGTTCTTC.